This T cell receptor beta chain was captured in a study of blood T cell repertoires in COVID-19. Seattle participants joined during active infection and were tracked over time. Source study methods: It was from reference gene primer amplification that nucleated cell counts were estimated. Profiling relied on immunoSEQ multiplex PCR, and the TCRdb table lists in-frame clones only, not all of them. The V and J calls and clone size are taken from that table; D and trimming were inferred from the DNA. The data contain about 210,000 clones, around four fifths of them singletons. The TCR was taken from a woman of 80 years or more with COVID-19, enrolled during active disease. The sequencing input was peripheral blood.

CDR3 protein: CATGQGGEKLFF. The CDR3 DNA reads TGTGCCACAGGACAGGGGGGCGAAAAACTGTTTTTT. The chain recombines TRBV18 with TRBJ1-4, with 10 bases lining up with TRBD1. CDR3 length: 12 amino acids. Germline V gene sequence: CDR1 KGHSH, CDR2 LQKENI. J was trimmed by 8 bases and V by 10 bases; bases with no gene match: 4.